This T cell receptor (beta chain) was recorded in a study of Ad26.COV2.S vaccination and SARS-CoV-2 variants. Findings and caveats of the study: It was vaccine recipients, not placebo recipients, who had the higher spike-specific TCR breadth.

Notes on this clone: Antigen specificity is unknown.

TCRdb's copy holds only in-frame clones and misses some; the assay was immunoSEQ multiplex PCR. The sample shows roughly 380,000 clones, 87% of them seen only once. Sample treatment: roughly 20 received Ad26.COV2.S at low or high dose, single or two shots; about 5 received placebo; per-sample allocation not given. The samples date from day 63 after the first vaccine or placebo injection. The TCR sequence derives from a person aged 18-65 years who received the Ad26.COV2.S COVID-19 vaccine or a placebo. Sequencing was performed on peripheral blood, taken in a trial of Ad26.COV2.S vaccine versus placebo.

CDR3 sequence reads: CASSAGTGDQPQHF. The CDR3 DNA sequence: TGTGCCAGCTCGGCCGGGACAGGGGATCAGCCCCAGCATTTT. This rearrangement joins TRBV18 to TRBJ1-5, with TRBD1 matching 10 bases. V lost 6 bases, J lost 5 bases, and 4 bases stayed unmatched. The CDR3 is 14 amino acids. The germline V gene has CDR1 KGHSH and CDR2 LQKENI.